This T cell receptor beta chain was retrieved from a study of cytomegalovirus exposure and HLA in healthy donors. PCR employed 60 Vbeta and 13 Jbeta primers. In the study's own analysis: Later, an analysis found around 80 million unique TCR beta chains, and 9.5 million to 11 million of these were shared. Produced via immunoSEQ multiplex PCR; TCRdb's table is partial and in-frame only. Clonal size and the V and J genes are those of that table, whereas D and trimming came from the DNA. Among 85,000 to 100,000 clones, around 85% were seen once, and the ten largest hold about 1.2%. Trimming removed 5 bases from V and 4 bases from J; junction bases left unmatched: 8. The CDR3 consists of 16 residues. The germline V gene encodes CDR1 WNHNN and CDR2 SYGVQD (reference sequence). This clone occurred once. Though probably carrying unrecorded immune exposures, donors were nominally healthy at sampling.

The sample taken for sequencing was PBMCs. The genes are TRBV10-1 and TRBJ2-1; the match to TRBD2 covers 10 bases. This receptor was taken from a girl aged 2-10 years in good health and CMV-seropositive. Here the CDR3 reads CASSYDSGRMYNEQFF. In nucleotides, the CDR3 is TGCGCCAGCAGTTACGATAGCGGGAGGATGTACAATGAGCAGTTCTTC.